Listed here are 28 T cell receptor beta chains from one sample, sequenced in a study of T cells in Graves' hyperthyroidism and ophthalmopathy. The source material, RNA transcripts, was used to amplify TCR beta CDR3 regions. The primer set for the first-round RT-PCR of the TCR CDR3 was HTBI. TCRdb reprocessed the multiplex PCR reads via MiXCR and lists one record per CDR3 protein. The sample lists some 400,000 distinct CDR3 sequences, about 15% occurring once. The sequenced material came from blood. Receptor source: a woman aged 55-75 years with Graves' hyperthyroidism.

The sample holds many counts of this clonotype. The V and J genes are TRBV11-3 and TRBJ2-7, with 7 positions matching TRBD1. Trimming cost V 5 bases and J 3 bases; bases outside gene matches: 13. The germline CDR1 and CDR2 sequences are SGHNT and YENEEA. The CDR3 sequence is 16 residues long. The CDR3 loop reads CASSQLLGGRNYEQYF. CDR3 DNA sequence: TGTGCCAGCAGCCAGCTCCTAGGGGGCAGGAACTACGAGCAGTACTTC.

This clonotype was detected many times. The chain joins TRBV5-1 to TRBJ2-2, with D unresolved. Germline CDR1 is SGHRS and CDR2 is YFSETQ. The V end was cut by 1 base, the J end by 2 bases, with 9 bases between. The CDR3 is made up of 15 amino acids. Here the CDR3 reads CASSLKGSNTGELFF. CDR3 coding DNA: TGCGCCAGCAGCTTGAAGGGCTCCAACACCGGGGAGCTGTTTTTT.

This chain links TRBV9 with TRBJ2-3; no clear D gene. V lost 2 bases and J lost 4, with 11 bases in between. CDR1 is SGDLS, CDR2 YYNGEE, per germline. This CDR3 has 14 amino acids. This CDR3 is CASSVERRSDTQYF. In nucleotides, the CDR3 is TGTGCCAGCAGCGTGGAAAGACGATCAGATACGCAGTATTTT.

This clonotype has a count of ten or more. This chain links TRBV12-3 or TRBV12-4 with TRBJ2-7; D ambiguous. V gave up 6 bases and J gave up 0 bases, with 15 bases separating them. The CDR3 loop spans 15 amino acids. The CDR3 here is CASSPETGNSYEQYF. For the CDR3, the DNA is TGTGCCAGCAGCCCAGAGACTGGCAACTCCTACGAGCAGTACTTC.

The table lists this clonotype with a few counts. V usage is TRBV19 and J usage is TRBJ2-2, with D possibly being TRBD1 or TRBD2 (5 bases each). The CDR3 has 15 amino acids. The germline V and J ends were trimmed by 3 bases and 2 bases, with 10 bases remaining between them. The V gene's germline CDR1 is LNHDA and CDR2 SQIVND (reference sequence). The CDR3 loop is CASSIRGTNTGELFF. The CDR3 nucleotides are TGTGCCAGTAGTATTCGGGGCACCAACACCGGGGAGCTGTTTTTT. Based on the CDR3 plus reference TRBV19 and TRBJ2-2, the full variable domain is DGGITQSPKYLFRKEGQNVTLSCEQNLNHDAMYWYRQDPGQGLRLIYYSQIVNDFQKGDIAEGYSVSREKKESFPLTVTSAQKNPTAFYLCASSIRGTNTGELFFGEGSRLTVL.

This clonotype was seen at least ten times. V and J are TRBV29-1 and TRBJ2-7; 13 bases agree with TRBD2. Germline-derived CDR1 and CDR2 are SQVTM and ANQGSEA. With V trimmed by 4 bases and J by 3 bases, 3 bases remained unmatched. This CDR3 comprises 14 residues. The CDR3, as DNA: TGCAGCGTTGCCGGGACTAGCGGGAACTACGAGCAGTACTTC. This sequence encodes CSVAGTSGNYEQYF.

The rearrangement joins TRBV29-1 to TRBJ2-7; D is perhaps TRBD2 (6 bases). Trimming pared 7 bases from V and 1 base from J, leaving 8 bases between. The CDR3 consists of 11 residues. The germline V gene encodes CDR1 SQVTM and CDR2 ANQGSEA. The CDR3: CSGGGSYEQYF. DNA for the CDR3: TGCAGCGGAGGAGGGTCCTACGAGCAGTACTTC.

Many counts were recorded for this clonotype. The chain combines TRBV3-1 with TRBJ1-2, with D possibly being TRBD1 (5 bases). This CDR3 is 16 amino acids long. The germline V gene has CDR1 LGHDT and CDR2 YNNKEL (reference sequence). The ends were cut back, 4 bases at V and 4 bases at J, with 19 bases in the middle. In DNA, the CDR3 is TGTGCCAGCAGCCTGAGAGGAACGGACATCTCCTATGGCTACACCTTC. This encodes CASSLRGTDISYGYTF.

The table lists this clonotype with many counts. The chain uses TRBV7-8 and TRBJ2-5; TRBD2 agrees at 11 bases. Germline V gives CDR1 SGHVS, CDR2 FQNEAQ. The CDR3 sequence is 17 residues long. The V and J ends lost 5 bases and 0 bases, in that order; junction bases with no gene match: 8. CDR3 in DNA: TGTGCCAGCAGCAGTGGGCGGACTAGCGGGTACCAAGAGACCCAGTACTTC. Its protein is CASSSGRTSGYQETQYF.

This clonotype showed up many times. The J gene is TRBJ2-7, the V gene TRBV5-1; TRBD1 agrees at 11 bases. The CDR3 is 14 amino acids. Germline trimming cut 4 bases from V and 6 bases from J; bases unmatched to any gene: 6. The germline V gene encodes CDR1 SGHRS and CDR2 YFSETQ. The CDR3 here is CASSRWDRGFEQYF. The CDR3, as DNA: TGCGCCAGCAGCCGATGGGACAGGGGGTTCGAGCAGTACTTC. Full variable domain (missing parts from reference TRBV5-1 and TRBJ2-7): KAGVTQTPRYLIKTRGQQVTLSCSPISGHRSVSWYQQTPGQGLQFLFEYFSETQRNKGNFPGRFSGRQFSNSRSEMNVSTLELGDSALYLCASSRWDRGFEQYFGPGTRLTVT.

This clonotype was seen many times. V is TRBV18 and J is TRBJ1-1; possible D gene TRBD1, 5 bases. Trimming cost V 4 bases and J 1 base, with 7 bases left between them. CDR1 is KGHSH and CDR2 is LQKENI in the germline V gene. The CDR3 is 13 amino acids. The CDR3 DNA reads as TGTGCCAGCTCACACGGGGGGAACACTGAAGCTTTCTTT. Translating it yields CASSHGGNTEAFF.

The genes are TRBV7-3 and TRBJ2-5; unclear D gene. This CDR3 spans 15 amino acids. Trimming took off 1 base at V and 4 bases at J, with 13 bases between the two ends. Germline V gene data show CDR1 as SGHTA and CDR2 as FQGTGA. CDR3 DNA: TGTGCCAGCAGCTTAAATGGGAAGGCCACAGAGACCCAGTACTTC. It encodes CASSLNGKATETQYF. Complete variable domain (other parts from reference TRBV7-3 and TRBJ2-5): GAGVSQTPSNKVTEKGKYVELRCDPISGHTALYWYRQSLGQGPEFLIYFQGTGAADDSGLPNDRFFAVRPEGSVSTLKIQRTERGDSAVYLCASSLNGKATETQYFGPGTRLLVL.

This clonotype was recorded at least ten times. This chain connects TRBV7-9 to TRBJ1-1; no clear D. V shed 11 bases and J shed 1 base, with 14 bases lying between them. Germline V gene sequence: CDR1 SEHNR, CDR2 FQNEAQ (reference sequence). CDR3 length: 13 residues. The DNA for the CDR3 is TGTGCCGTCCAGCAGGTGGGGAACACTGAAGCTTTCTTT. It is translated as CAVQQVGNTEAFF.

This clonotype was observed at least ten times. The chain joins TRBV6-1 to TRBJ2-5; 8 positions match TRBD2. V lost 5 bases to trimming and J lost 5 bases; unmatched junction nucleotides: 13. Per the germline V gene, CDR1 is MNHNS and CDR2 is SASEGT. The CDR3 sequence is 16 residues long. CDR3 coding DNA: TGTGCCAGCAGTTCCCAAGTAGCGGGAAAACCGGAGACCCAGTACTTC. Its translation is CASSSQVAGKPETQYF.

This clonotype was recorded at least ten times. The chain has TRBV5-1 and TRBJ1-1; D is perhaps TRBD1 (6 bases). Trimming removed 4 bases from V and 3 bases from J, with 19 bases in between. There are 16 residues in the CDR3. Germline assignment: CDR1 SGHRS and CDR2 YFSETQ. CDR3 protein: CASSHRDLTPYTEAFF. The CDR3 nucleotides are TGCGCCAGCAGCCACAGGGACCTCACCCCTTACACTGAAGCTTTCTTT.

In this sample, this clonotype turned up a few times. CDR3 DNA: TGTGCCAGCAGCTCTTCCGGGACCTTAAATTCACCCCTCCACTTT. Protein: CASSSSGTLNSPLHF. The chain has TRBV7-3 and TRBJ1-6; tentatively, D is TRBD1 (5 bases). The CDR3 sequence is 15 residues long. Germline-derived CDR1 and CDR2 are SGHTA and FQGTGA. Trimming shortened V by 4 bases and J by 7 bases, and 14 bases separated the two germline ends.

This clonotype showed up just a few times. The gene calls are TRBV7-3 and TRBJ2-3, with TRBD1 identical over 7 bases. This CDR3 comprises 13 residues. V lost 1 base and J lost 14; bases outside the gene matches: 9. Germline V gives CDR1 SGHTA, CDR2 FQGTGA. The CDR3 DNA is TGTGCCAGCAGCTTAATTCAGAGGGGGCGGCCGTATTTT. Translating gives CASSLIQRGRPYF.

Comments on this clonotype: A much larger clone differs from this one at a single base, so this may be a read error. The chain joins TRBV3-1 to TRBJ2-1; no firm D call. This CDR3 contains 12 residues. The V gene's germline CDR1 is LGHDT and CDR2 YNNKEL (reference sequence). CDR3 nucleotide sequence: TGTGGCAGCAGTCGGACCTTAGGGGAGCAGTTCTTC. Its translation is CGSSRTLGEQFF.

Notes on this clonotype: A junction boundary mismatches the germline segment, possibly from a read error. The V gene is TRBV15, the J gene TRBJ2-3; TRBD2 is a possible D gene (5 bases). The CDR3 has 17 residues. The germline CDR1 and CDR2 sequences are LNHNV and YYDKDF (reference sequence). The CDR3 loop is CATSRDSQEASTDMQYF. The CDR3 coding sequence is TGTGCCACCAGCAGAGATTCTCAGGAGGCTAGCACAGATATGCAGTATTTT.

This clonotype appeared many times. The chain has TRBV15 and TRBJ1-4; D may be TRBD1 (5 bases). CDR1 is LNHNV, CDR2 YYDKDF, per germline (reference sequence). The V end lost 0 bases, the J end lost 8 bases, and 7 bases lay between the germline ends. The CDR3 totals 13 residues. CDR3 nucleotide sequence: TGTGCCACCAGCAGAGATCGGGGGGAAAAACTGTTTTTT. This gives the protein CATSRDRGEKLFF.

This clonotype was detected ten times or more. This rearrangement joins TRBV11-2 to TRBJ1-1, with a weak D call TRBD1 (5 bases). V lost 0 bases and J lost 0, with 14 bases in between. The CDR3 runs to 17 residues. Germline V gene sequence: CDR1 SGHAT, CDR2 FQNNGV. CDR3 nucleotide sequence: TGTGCCAGCAGCTTAGAGGGAGGGGAGCTCTTGAACACTGAAGCTTTCTTT. Residues: CASSLEGGELLNTEAFF.

This clonotype was seen many times. The chain carries TRBV7-3 and TRBJ2-3; no clear D. The J call may be in error: the DNA end matches TRBJ1-5 better. Germline V gene lookup returns CDR1 SGHTA and CDR2 FQGTGA. The CDR3 spans 13 residues. The DNA for the CDR3 is TGTGCCAGCACCATGACTAGCCTAGATACGCAGCATTTT. Amino acids: CASTMTSLDTQHF.

This clonotype was detected ten times or more. The chain is built from TRBV3-1 and TRBJ2-3; 9 nucleotides match TRBD2. Losses at the gene ends were 0 bases for V and 3 bases for J; bases not matched to a gene: 13. CDR3 length equals 19 residues. CDR1 is LGHDT and CDR2 is YNNKEL in the germline V gene (reference sequence). CDR3 region: CASSQDLLAGPYGTDTQYF. The DNA of the CDR3 is TGTGCCAGCAGCCAAGACCTCCTAGCGGGACCCTATGGGACAGATACGCAGTATTTT.

This clonotype came up many times. V gene TRBV19 combines with J gene TRBJ2-1, with D maybe TRBD1 (5 bases). Trimming shortened V by 1 base and J by 0 bases, and 13 bases separated the two germline ends. The length of the CDR3 is 17 residues. Germline lookup yields CDR1 LNHDA and CDR2 SQIVND (reference sequence). The CDR3 sequence: CASSIGWGGHSYNEQFF. DNA of the CDR3: TGTGCCAGTAGTATAGGTTGGGGCGGCCACTCCTACAATGAGCAGTTCTTC.

This clonotype appeared many times. The gene calls are TRBV2 and TRBJ2-2; unclear D gene. V shed 6 bases and J shed 9 bases, with 8 bases lying between them. CDR1 and CDR2 (germline): SNHLY, FYNNEI. CDR3 length: 11 residues. The CDR3 DNA sequence: TGTGCCAGCAGGTTAAGTTGGGAGCTGTTTTTT. This sequence encodes CASRLSWELFF.

This clonotype was seen once. A read error may explain this, as a much larger clone is one base away. The chain links TRBV20-1 to TRBJ2-7; TRBD2 agrees at 9 bases. This CDR3 spans 17 amino acids. The germline V gene has CDR1 DFQATT and CDR2 SNEGSKA (reference sequence). The chain's CDR3 is CNARARASGILYYEQYF. In DNA form, the CDR3 reads TGCAATGCTAGAGCTAGGGCTAGCGGGATTCTGTACTACGAGCAGTACTTC.

This clonotype was seen at least ten times. This chain links TRBV18 with TRBJ1-3; D is unresolved. Germline V lookup: CDR1 KGHSH, CDR2 LQKENI. V was pared by 3 bases and J by 3 bases, with 6 bases between. The CDR3 has 13 residues. CDR3 region: CASSPNRGNTIYF. The CDR3 DNA is TGTGCCAGCTCACCGAATCGTGGAAACACCATATATTTT.

The rearrangement uses TRBV5-1 and TRBJ2-1, with 12 bases fitting TRBD1. This CDR3 has 17 residues. Germline loops: CDR1 SGHRS, CDR2 YFSETQ. V was pared by 5 bases and J by 6 bases, with 12 bases of the junction left unmatched. The CDR3 loop reads CASSHSPGQGAGNEQFF. In DNA form, the CDR3 reads TGCGCCAGCAGTCATTCTCCGGGACAGGGGGCGGGCAATGAGCAGTTCTTC.